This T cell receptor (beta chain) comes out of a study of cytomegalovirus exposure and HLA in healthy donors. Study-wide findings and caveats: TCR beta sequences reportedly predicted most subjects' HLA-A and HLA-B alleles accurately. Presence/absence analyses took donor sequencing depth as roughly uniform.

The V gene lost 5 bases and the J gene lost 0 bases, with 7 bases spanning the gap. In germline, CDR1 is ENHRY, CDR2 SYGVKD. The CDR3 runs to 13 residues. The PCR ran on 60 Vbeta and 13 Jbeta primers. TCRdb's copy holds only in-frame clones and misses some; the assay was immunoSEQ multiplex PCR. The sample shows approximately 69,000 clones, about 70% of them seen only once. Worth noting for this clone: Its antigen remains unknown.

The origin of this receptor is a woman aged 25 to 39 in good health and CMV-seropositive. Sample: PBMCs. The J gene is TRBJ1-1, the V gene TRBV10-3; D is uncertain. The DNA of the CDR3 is TGTGCCATCAGTAAAATATTGAACACTGAAGCTTTCTTT. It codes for CAISKILNTEAFF.